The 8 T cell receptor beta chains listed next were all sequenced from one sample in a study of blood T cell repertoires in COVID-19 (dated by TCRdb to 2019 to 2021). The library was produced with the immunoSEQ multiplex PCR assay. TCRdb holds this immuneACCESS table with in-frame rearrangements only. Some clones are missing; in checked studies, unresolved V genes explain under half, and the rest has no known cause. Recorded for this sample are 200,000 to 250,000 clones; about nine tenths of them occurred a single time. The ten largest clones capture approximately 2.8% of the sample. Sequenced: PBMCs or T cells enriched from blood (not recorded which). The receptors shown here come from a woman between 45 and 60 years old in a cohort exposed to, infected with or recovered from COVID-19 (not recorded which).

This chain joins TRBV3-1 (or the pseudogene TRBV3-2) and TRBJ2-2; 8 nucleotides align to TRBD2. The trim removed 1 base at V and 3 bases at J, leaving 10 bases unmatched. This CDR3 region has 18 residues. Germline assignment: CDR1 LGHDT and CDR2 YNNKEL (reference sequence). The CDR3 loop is CASSQGFSGGHDTGELFF. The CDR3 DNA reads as TGTGCCAGCAGCCAAGGGTTCAGCGGGGGCCATGACACCGGGGAGCTGTTTTTT.

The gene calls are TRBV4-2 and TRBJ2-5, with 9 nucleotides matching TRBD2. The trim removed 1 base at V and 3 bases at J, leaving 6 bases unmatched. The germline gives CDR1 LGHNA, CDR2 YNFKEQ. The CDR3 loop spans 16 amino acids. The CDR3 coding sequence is TGTGCCAGCAGCCAAGGCACAGCGGGGGGCGAAGAGACCCAGTACTTC. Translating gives CASSQGTAGGEETQYF.

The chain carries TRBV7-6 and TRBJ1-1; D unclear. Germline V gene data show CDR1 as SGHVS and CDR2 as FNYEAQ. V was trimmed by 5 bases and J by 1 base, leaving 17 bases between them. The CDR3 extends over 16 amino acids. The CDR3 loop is CASSLRPWGENTEAFF. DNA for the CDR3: TGTGCCAGCAGCCTAAGACCCTGGGGAGAGAACACTGAAGCTTTCTTT. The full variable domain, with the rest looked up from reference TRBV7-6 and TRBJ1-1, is GAGVSQSPRYKVTKRGQDVALRCDPISGHVSLYWYRQALGQGPEFLTYFNYEAQQDKSGLPNDRFSAERPEGSISTLTIQRTEQRDSAMYRCASSLRPWGENTEAFFGQGTRLTVV.

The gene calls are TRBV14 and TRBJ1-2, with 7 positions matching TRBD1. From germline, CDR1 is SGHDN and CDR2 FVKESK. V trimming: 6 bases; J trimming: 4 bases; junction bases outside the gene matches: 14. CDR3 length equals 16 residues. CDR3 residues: CASSPLGGEDIYGYTF. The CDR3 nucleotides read TGTGCCAGCAGTCCCCTAGGGGGCGAAGATATCTATGGCTACACCTTC.

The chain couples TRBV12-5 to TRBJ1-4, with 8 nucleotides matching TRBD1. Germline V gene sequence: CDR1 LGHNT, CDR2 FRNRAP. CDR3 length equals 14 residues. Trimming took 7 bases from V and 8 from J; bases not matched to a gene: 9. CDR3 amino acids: CASALGQVGEKLFF. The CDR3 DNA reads TGTGCTAGTGCCCTGGGACAGGTCGGAGAAAAACTGTTTTTT.

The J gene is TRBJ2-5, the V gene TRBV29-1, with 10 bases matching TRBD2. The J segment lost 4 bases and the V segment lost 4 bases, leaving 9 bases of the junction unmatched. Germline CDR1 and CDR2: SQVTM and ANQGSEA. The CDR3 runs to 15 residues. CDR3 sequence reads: CSVVVSGGAGETQYF. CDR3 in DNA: TGCAGCGTTGTCGTCAGCGGGGGGGCCGGAGAGACCCAGTACTTC.

This CDR3 reads CASSLVRQGGNNSPLHF. The CDR3 bases are TGCGCCAGCAGCTTGGTTAGGCAGGGTGGGAATAATTCACCCCTCCACTTT. The rearrangement uses TRBV5-1 and TRBJ1-6; D perhaps matches TRBD1 (5 bases). From germline, CDR1 is SGHRS and CDR2 YFSETQ. V gave up 0 bases and J gave up 5 bases, with 15 bases separating them. The CDR3 consists of 17 residues.

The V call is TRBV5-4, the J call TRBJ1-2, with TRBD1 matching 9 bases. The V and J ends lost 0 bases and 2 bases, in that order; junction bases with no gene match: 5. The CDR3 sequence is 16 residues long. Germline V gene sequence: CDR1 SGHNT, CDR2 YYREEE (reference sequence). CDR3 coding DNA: TGTGCCAGCAGCTTGGCCGGGACAGGGTTCAACTATGGCTACACCTTC. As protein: CASSLAGTGFNYGYTF.